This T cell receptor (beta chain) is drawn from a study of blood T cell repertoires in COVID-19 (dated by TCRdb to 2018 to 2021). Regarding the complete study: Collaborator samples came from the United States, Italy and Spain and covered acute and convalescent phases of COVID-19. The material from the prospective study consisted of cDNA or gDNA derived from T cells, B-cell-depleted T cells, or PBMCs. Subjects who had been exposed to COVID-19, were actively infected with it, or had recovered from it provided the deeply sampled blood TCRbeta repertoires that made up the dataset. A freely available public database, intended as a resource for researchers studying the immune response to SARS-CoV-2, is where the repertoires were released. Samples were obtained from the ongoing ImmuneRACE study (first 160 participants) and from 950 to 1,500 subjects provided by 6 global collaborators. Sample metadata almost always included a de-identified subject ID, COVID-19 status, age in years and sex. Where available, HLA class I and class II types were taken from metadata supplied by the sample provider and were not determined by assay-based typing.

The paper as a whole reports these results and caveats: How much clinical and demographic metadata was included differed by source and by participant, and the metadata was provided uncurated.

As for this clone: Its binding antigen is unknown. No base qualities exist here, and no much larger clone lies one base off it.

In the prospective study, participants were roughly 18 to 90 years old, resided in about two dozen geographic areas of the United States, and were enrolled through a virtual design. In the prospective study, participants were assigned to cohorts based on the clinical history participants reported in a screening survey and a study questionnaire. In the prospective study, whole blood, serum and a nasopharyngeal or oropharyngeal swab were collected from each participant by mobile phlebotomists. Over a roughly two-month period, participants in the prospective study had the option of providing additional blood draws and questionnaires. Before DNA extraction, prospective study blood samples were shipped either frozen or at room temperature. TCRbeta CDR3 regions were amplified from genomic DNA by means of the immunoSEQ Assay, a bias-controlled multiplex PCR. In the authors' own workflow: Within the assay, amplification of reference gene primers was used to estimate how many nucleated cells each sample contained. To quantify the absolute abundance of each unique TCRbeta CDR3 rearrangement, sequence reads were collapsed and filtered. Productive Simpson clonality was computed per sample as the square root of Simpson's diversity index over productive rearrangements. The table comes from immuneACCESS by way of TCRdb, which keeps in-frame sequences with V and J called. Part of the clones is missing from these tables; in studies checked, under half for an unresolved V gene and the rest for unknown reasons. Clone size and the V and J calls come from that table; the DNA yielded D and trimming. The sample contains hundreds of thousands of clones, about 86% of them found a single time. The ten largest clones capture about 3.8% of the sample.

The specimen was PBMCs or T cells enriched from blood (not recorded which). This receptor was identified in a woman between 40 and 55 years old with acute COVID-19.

The bases are TGCGCCAGCAGTATAGGGGGATTCACCGGGGAGCTGTTTTTT. Its protein product is CASSIGGFTGELFF. The sequence is built from TRBV5-1 and TRBJ2-2, and possibly TRBD1, on 6 matching bases. The germline V gene provides CDR1 SGHRS and CDR2 YFSETQ. Deletion took 5 bases off V and 4 bases off J, with a span of 12 bases between the germline ends. The CDR3 covers 14 residues, taking in both the cysteine and the phenylalanine. The retained sequence is limited to the CDR3, 42 bases, with the frame set at the first base. When the CDR3 is completed using the reference TRBV5-1 and TRBJ2-2 genes on either side, the full variable domain is KAGVTQTPRYLIKTRGQQVTLSCSPISGHRSVSWYQQTPGQGLQFLFEYFSETQRNKGNFPGRFSGRQFSNSRSEMNVSTLELGDSALYLCASSIGGFTGELFFGEGSRLTVL.